One sample yielded the 19 T cell receptor beta chains listed below, sequenced in a study of blood T cell repertoires in COVID-19. The protocol was immunoSEQ multiplex PCR, while the TCRdb copy is restricted to in-frame clones and leaves out a portion. The sample contains 18,000 or so clones, roughly 87% of which appear only once. The sample taken for sequencing was peripheral blood. The receptors were sampled from a man aged 55 to 70 with active COVID-19.

In nucleotides, the CDR3 is TGCAGCGTAATACAAAGGACTACCACTGAAGCTTTCTTT. Residues: CSVIQRTTTEAFF. The chain employs TRBV29-1 and TRBJ1-1, with unresolved D. This CDR3 is built from 13 residues. Germline assignment: CDR1 SQVTM and CDR2 ANQGSEA. Trimming shortened V by 6 bases and J by 4 bases, and 15 bases separated the two germline ends.

The chain combines TRBV6-6 with TRBJ2-7; TRBD1 matches 9 bases. CDR1 is MNHNY, CDR2 SVGAGI, per germline (reference sequence). Germline trimming cut 2 bases from V and 5 bases from J; bases unmatched to any gene: 10. CDR3 length: 16 amino acids. The CDR3 reads CASSYGGTGGRNEQYF. As DNA, the CDR3 is TGTGCCAGCAGTTACGGGGGAACAGGGGGCCGAAACGAGCAGTACTTC.

The V and J genes are TRBV5-5 and TRBJ2-5; 8 bases agree with TRBD2. V lost 0 bases to trimming and J lost 2 bases; unmatched junction nucleotides: 9. The germline V gene encodes CDR1 SGHKS and CDR2 YYEKEE (reference sequence). The CDR3 extends over 17 amino acids. The CDR3 DNA follows: TGTGCCAGCAGCTTGGATTTGTTACCTAGCGGGCAAGAGACCCAGTACTTC. Residues: CASSLDLLPSGQETQYF.

The genes are TRBV11-3 and TRBJ1-2, with no clear D. CDR3 length: 13 residues. In germline, CDR1 is SGHNT, CDR2 YENEEA. Trimming shortened V by 3 bases and J by 5 bases, and 10 bases separated the two germline ends. CDR3 DNA sequence: TGTGCCAGCAGCTTGGCCGGCGGATATGGCTACACCTTC. It codes for CASSLAGGYGYTF.

This clone was counted a few times. The rearrangement joins TRBV5-1 to TRBJ2-7, with 8 bases aligning to TRBD1. Germline loops: CDR1 SGHRS, CDR2 YFSETQ. V lost 4 bases, J lost 3 bases, and 9 bases stayed unmatched. The CDR3 is made up of 15 amino acids. CDR3 loop: CASSVDRGLGYEQYF. The DNA for the CDR3 is TGCGCCAGCAGCGTTGACAGGGGACTTGGCTACGAGCAGTACTTC.

The rearrangement links TRBV7-2 to TRBJ2-3, with 10 bases lining up with TRBD2. Germline-derived CDR1 and CDR2 are SGHTA and FQGNSA. V lost 5 bases, J lost 1 base, and 3 bases stayed unmatched. CDR3 size: 15 residues. In DNA form, the CDR3 reads TGTGCCAGCAGCCAAGGACTAGCGGGCACAGATACGCAGTATTTT. It translates to CASSQGLAGTDTQYF.

The chain links TRBV11-2 to TRBJ1-1; D is undetermined. The CDR3 is made up of 12 amino acids. Per the germline V gene, CDR1 is SGHAT and CDR2 is FQNNGV. Deletions cut 3 bases from V and 6 bases from J, with 8 bases between. The CDR3 DNA sequence: TGTGCCAGCAGCTTCGCCAGTTCTGAAGCTTTCTTT. The encoded protein is CASSFASSEAFF.

This sequence joins TRBV5-1 and TRBJ2-1, with D perhaps matching TRBD2 (6 bases). This CDR3 has 13 amino acids. Germline-derived CDR1 and CDR2 are SGHRS and YFSETQ. V was cut by 3 bases and J by 5 bases, with 9 bases left in between. In DNA, the CDR3 is TGCGCCAGCAGCTCCGGGACTGACAATGAGCAGTTCTTC. This sequence encodes CASSSGTDNEQFF.

The rearrangement uses TRBV11-3 and TRBJ2-1, with 8 bases aligning to TRBD1. The length of the CDR3 is 14 residues. Germline V gene sequence: CDR1 SGHNT, CDR2 YENEEA. Trimming removed 8 bases from V and 2 bases from J; junction bases left unmatched: 5. CDR3 in amino acids: CASSPGQAYNEQFF. CDR3 nucleotide sequence: TGTGCCAGCTCCCCGGGACAGGCCTACAATGAGCAGTTCTTC.

This chain uses TRBV6-5 with TRBJ2-3; tentatively, D is TRBD2 (6 bases). Germline CDR1 and CDR2: MNHEY and SVGAGI. CDR3 length equals 15 residues. The V gene lost 8 bases and the J gene lost 1 base, with 16 bases spanning the gap. CDR3 nucleotides: TGTGCCAGCTTCTTGACGGGACTTCGCACAGATACGCAGTATTTT. Translating gives CASFLTGLRTDTQYF.

This sequence joins TRBV28 and TRBJ1-3, with a possible D match to TRBD1 (6 bases). Per the germline V gene, CDR1 is MDHEN and CDR2 is SYDVKM. The ends were cut back, 5 bases at V and 1 base at J, with 18 bases in the middle. CDR3 length: 17 amino acids. This CDR3 is CASSPMPWTASGNTIYF. As DNA, the CDR3 is TGTGCCAGCAGTCCGATGCCGTGGACAGCTTCTGGAAACACCATATATTTT.

V gene TRBV3-1 (or the pseudogene TRBV3-2) combines with J gene TRBJ1-4; D perhaps matches TRBD1 (6 bases). Germline V gives CDR1 LGHDT, CDR2 YNNKEL (reference sequence). V gave up 4 bases and J gave up 6 bases, with 12 bases separating them. The CDR3 consists of 14 residues. The CDR3 loop is CASSRTVNHEKLFF. CDR3 nucleotides: TGTGCCAGCAGCCGGACAGTTAACCATGAAAAACTGTTTTTT.

The chain employs TRBV11-3 and TRBJ2-3; D is possibly TRBD1 (5 bases). The germline V and J ends were trimmed by 3 bases and 1 base, with 8 bases remaining between them. The germline V gene has CDR1 SGHNT and CDR2 YENEEA. This CDR3 spans 14 amino acids. The CDR3 sequence: CASSFEQGTDTQYF. The CDR3, as DNA: TGTGCCAGCAGCTTCGAACAGGGCACAGATACGCAGTATTTT.

The chain joins TRBV4-2 to TRBJ2-2; 7 nucleotides line up with TRBD2. The germline CDR1 and CDR2 sequences are LGHNA and YNFKEQ. The CDR3 sequence is 17 residues long. Unmatched junction bases numbered 14, after V lost 7 bases and J lost 3 bases. CDR3 DNA: TGTGCCAGCAAGGGGTGGGGGGGAGAGGGCTACACCGGGGAGCTGTTTTTT. As protein: CASKGWGGEGYTGELFF.

This clone has just one count. CDR3 loop: CASSLVQGNTEAFF. Here the CDR3 DNA reads TGTGCCAGCAGCTTAGTTCAGGGGAACACTGAAGCTTTCTTT. The chain links TRBV7-8 to TRBJ1-1; D might be TRBD1 (5 bases). The CDR3 consists of 14 residues. V lost 1 base and J 1 base, leaving 7 bases between the germline ends. Germline loops: CDR1 SGHVS, CDR2 FQNEAQ.

The chain recombines TRBV3-1 (or the pseudogene TRBV3-2) with TRBJ2-3; D is uncertain. This CDR3 region has 14 residues. Trimming shortened V by 0 bases and J by 6 bases, and 10 bases separated the two germline ends. Germline-derived CDR1 and CDR2 are LGHDT and YNNKEL (reference sequence). CDR3 loop: CASSQEQSRDTQYF. CDR3 coding DNA: TGTGCCAGCAGCCAAGAACAGAGCCGGGATACGCAGTATTTT.

For the CDR3, the DNA is TGTGCCAGCAGTCTACAGGGGATGAACACTGAAGCTTTCTTT. Translation gives CASSLQGMNTEAFF. The J gene is TRBJ1-1, the V gene TRBV27; TRBD1 agrees at 7 bases. Looked up from germline, CDR1 is MNHEY and CDR2 is SMNVEV (reference sequence). This CDR3 has 14 residues. The V segment lost 5 bases and the J segment 0 bases; nucleotides outside the gene matches: 3.

CDR3 residues: CASIFLGTSHLQEQFF. The CDR3 DNA sequence: TGTGCCAGCATCTTCCTAGGGACTAGCCATCTACAGGAGCAGTTCTTC. The J gene is TRBJ2-1, the V gene TRBV6-4; the match to TRBD2 covers 9 bases. Germline V gene data show CDR1 as MRHNA and CDR2 as SNTAGT. Germline trimming cut 7 bases from V and 10 bases from J; bases unmatched to any gene: 17. The CDR3 loop spans 16 amino acids.

In this sample, this clone turned up a few times. The gene calls are TRBV2 and TRBJ1-2, with D perhaps TRBD1 (6 bases). The V end lost 6 bases, the J end lost 4 bases, and 12 bases lay between the germline ends. Germline CDR1 and CDR2: SNHLY and FYNNEI. The CDR3 consists of 13 residues. CDR3 in DNA: TGTGCCAGCAGAGGGGGACAAGTCTATGGCTACACCTTC. It translates to CASRGGQVYGYTF.